The rows below give T cell receptor beta chains drawn from one sample of a study of blood T cell repertoires in COVID-19. The repertoire was sequenced with immunoSEQ multiplex PCR; TCRdb's copy has only in-frame clones and lacks some. The table lists around 75,000 clones, roughly 91% of them singletons, with roughly 20% in the top ten. Sequences were obtained from peripheral blood. These receptors all stem from a human donor in a cohort sampled during active COVID-19. The CDR3 runs from the conserved cysteine through the conserved F or W. The D gene is left open where the match is weak. Rows may omit the clone size; those that give it use once, few, many or a size class.

TRBJ2-5	.	TRBD1	TRBV9	TGTGCCAGCAGCAGGGGACAGGGGGTCTCTGCCCAGTACTTC	CASSRGQGVSAQYF
TRBJ2-7	.	.	TRBV15	TGTGCCACCAGCAGGGACAGCGCGTCCGAGCAGTACTTC	CATSRDSASEQYF
TRBJ1-3	.	.	TRBV30	TGTGCCTGGAGTGCAGTTATCCGATACTCTGGAAACACCATATATTTT	CAWSAVIRYSGNTIYF
TRBJ2-5	.	.	TRBV5-1	TGCGCCAGCAGGGAGGCGGAGACCCAGTACTTC	CASREAETQYF
TRBJ2-2	.	TRBD1	TRBV4-2	TGTGCCAGCAGCCCGGGACAGGGGCCCACCGGGGAGCTGTTTTTT	CASSPGQGPTGELFF
TRBJ2-7	.	.	TRBV27	TGTGCCAGCAGTTTGGAGGGATGGGGCGAGCAGTACTTC	CASSLEGWGEQYF
TRBJ2-1	.	TRBD1	TRBV9	TGTGCCAGCAGCGGCCCCGGGACAGGGGGATACAATGAGCAGTTCTTC	CASSGPGTGGYNEQFF
TRBJ1-1	.	.	TRBV18	TGTGCCAGCTCACCAACCAAGACAGCAAAGAACACTGAAGCTTTCTTT	CASSPTKTAKNTEAFF
TRBJ1-2	.	.	TRBV19	TGTGCCAGTAGTATAGGAACAGATAACTATGGCTACACCTTC	CASSIGTDNYGYTF
TRBJ1-1	.	.	TRBV29-1	TGCAGCGTTTATGTCAGGGCCCCGAACACTGAAGCTTTCTTT	CSVYVRAPNTEAFF
TRBJ2-7	.	TRBD1	TRBV24-1	TGTGCCACCAGTCTATGTTTTGGGACAGGAACCTACTACGAGCAGTACTTC	CATSLCFGTGTYYEQYF
TRBJ2-7	.	.	TRBV3-1/TRBV3-2	TGTGCCAGCAGCCAAGATGGCTTTCGGCGGAACTCCTACGAGCAGTACTTC	CASSQDGFRRNSYEQYF
TRBJ2-1	few	TRBD2	TRBV28	TGTGCCAGCACCCCAGGGGGACTAGCGGGGGCCCTCTCCTACAATGAGCAGTTCTTC	CASTPGGLAGALSYNEQFF
TRBJ1-2	few	TRBD1	TRBV14	TGTGCCAGCAGCCTAAATCCAGGGGGCAACTATGGCTACACCTTC	CASSLNPGGNYGYTF
TRBJ2-5	.	.	TRBV7-8	TGTGCCAGCAGCCCCCACCCCATGGGGGGAGAGACCCAGTACTTC	CASSPHPMGGETQYF
TRBJ1-1	.	.	TRBV6-5	TGTGCCAGCGGCGTTCGGGGACATGAAGCTTTCTTT	CASGVRGHEAFF
TRBJ2-7	.	.	TRBV5-1	TGCGCCAGCAGACAGCACTACGAGCAGTACTTC	CASRQHYEQYF
TRBJ1-2	.	TRBD1	TRBV2	TGTGCCAGCAGTACAGGGGGTCCTTCCTATGGCTACACCTTC	CASSTGGPSYGYTF
TRBJ2-6	once	TRBD1	TRBV19	TGTGCCAGTAAGGGGGCGGACAGAACTTTCTCTGGGGCCAACGTCCTGACTTTC	CASKGADRTFSGANVLTF
TRBJ1-2	.	.	TRBV6-5	TGTGCCAGCAGTTACTCGACTCGAAATGGCTACACCTTC	CASSYSTRNGYTF
TRBJ2-7	.	TRBD1	TRBV20-1	TGCAGTGCTAGTGATCAGGGGGCAAAAGTGTATGACGAGCAGTACTTC	CSASDQGAKVYDEQYF
TRBJ1-2	.	.	TRBV15	TGTGCCACCAGCAAGGGTCCCGGGGTTTCTAACTATGGCTACACCTTC	CATSKGPGVSNYGYTF
TRBJ2-3	.	TRBD2	TRBV7-2	TGTGCCAGCAGCCTCCCTCGCGGGGGGGCGGATACGCAGTATTTT	CASSLPRGGADTQYF